This TCR beta chain came from a study of CD8+ T cells in alopecia areata. This CDR3 is 16 amino acids long. J gave up 2 bases and V 6 bases, and 10 bases lay outside the gene matches. Germline lookup yields CDR1 MNHEY and CDR2 SMNVEV (reference sequence). Investigators isolated RNA and reverse transcribed it into cDNA to act as the sequencing template. The assay was immunoSEQ multiplex PCR, and TCRdb's table has in-frame clones only and misses some. The sample consists of approximately 30,000 clones, 62% of them appearing once. From alopecia areata patients, lesional scalp punch biopsies and peripheral blood were collected. Overall study results and limits: Normal-skin resident alphabeta T cells also appear among scalp sample sequences. Patients shared TCRs less clearly than mice did, possibly for HLA-related reasons. Normal scalp had lower clonality than lesional scalp, with alopecia totalis/universalis lesions showing this most strongly.

This clone was seen only once. Its antigen is undetermined. The sequence derives from a human donor with alopecia areata. Sequencing input: NKG2D-high CD8+ T cells sorted from blood. The J gene is TRBJ2-5, the V gene TRBV27; 9 nucleotides line up with TRBD2. The CDR3 region has the DNA TGTGCCAGCAGATCGGGACTAGCTGGGCTGCAAGAGACCCAGTACTTC. This gives the protein CASRSGLAGLQETQYF.